The TCR beta chain described here comes from a study of post-analysis software for immune sequencing data. Study-wide points: When the samples were clustered directly with F measure, those that had been prepared in the same batch showed strong co-clustering.

The CDR3 has 13 amino acids. V shed 8 bases and J 5 bases; nucleotides not matched to a gene: 7. About this clonotype: Its specificity is unknown.

Carried by the TCR beta cDNA libraries were unique molecular identifiers. MiXCR, applied by TCRdb to the PCR reads, yields one record per CDR3 protein. The data contain 150,000 or so distinct CDR3 sequences, around 34% of them singletons. The gene calls are TRBV12-3 or TRBV12-4 and TRBJ2-7; 9 bases fit TRBD1. The sequence derives from a girl under 18 with multiple sclerosis. The sequencing here drew on blood, taken after autologous hematopoietic stem cell transplantation. CDR3 in amino acids: CASSRTGANEQYF. CDR3 DNA sequence: TGTGCCAGCTCCCGGACAGGGGCCAACGAGCAGTACTTC.